This is a list of T cell receptor beta chains from one sample in a study of vaccination and CD4 T cells after COVID-19. Each CDR3 protein is one row after TCRdb ran MiXCR on the PCR reads. The sample includes several thousand distinct CDR3 sequences, 61% of them seen just once. Their antigens are not known. Sequencing was done on a sample of CD4+ T cells from blood, cultured in vitro. The receptors here all came from a human donor who had recovered from COVID-19. Each CDR3 is given with its conserved first and last residue. A D gene is named only where the DNA matches it firmly. Size is omitted from some rows. Given values are once, few, many or a class for expanded clones.

v_gene: TRBV5-1; j_gene: TRBJ1-2; abundance: -; d_gene: -; CDR3aa: CASTPGQGVLYGYTF; CDR3nt: TGCGCCAGCACCCCGGGGCAAGGGGTCCTCTATGGCTACACCTTC
v_gene: TRBV20-1; j_gene: TRBJ2-3; abundance: -; d_gene: -; CDR3aa: CSATSKADTQYF; CDR3nt: TGCAGTGCTACGTCTAAGGCAGATACGCAGTATTTT
v_gene: TRBV11-2; j_gene: TRBJ2-1; abundance: -; d_gene: -; CDR3aa: CASSIGPNNEQFF; CDR3nt: TGTGCCAGCAGCATAGGACCCAACAATGAGCAGTTCTTC
v_gene: TRBV6-2/TRBV6-3; j_gene: TRBJ2-7; abundance: -; d_gene: TRBD1; CDR3aa: CATRGLYEQYF; CDR3nt: TGTGCCACGAGGGGGCTCTACGAGCAGTACTTC
v_gene: TRBV6-2/TRBV6-3; j_gene: TRBJ2-7; abundance: -; d_gene: -; CDR3aa: CASSYGGPYSSYEQYF; CDR3nt: TGTGCCAGCAGTTACGGGGGGCCTTACTCTTCGTACGAGCAGTACTTC
v_gene: TRBV2; j_gene: TRBJ1-1; abundance: -; d_gene: -; CDR3aa: CASRGAGTEAFF; CDR3nt: TGTGCCAGCAGAGGGGCAGGAACTGAAGCTTTCTTT
v_gene: TRBV25-1; j_gene: TRBJ1-2; abundance: few; d_gene: -; CDR3aa: CASSESTPWAGIGYTF; CDR3nt: TGTGCCAGCAGTGAATCCACCCCTTGGGCAGGAATTGGCTACACCTTC
v_gene: TRBV2; j_gene: TRBJ2-1; abundance: -; d_gene: -; CDR3aa: CACTSRTLRNEQFF; CDR3nt: TGTGCCTGCACCAGCCGCACCCTAAGAAATGAGCAGTTCTTC
v_gene: TRBV21-1; j_gene: TRBJ2-1; abundance: medium-sized; d_gene: -; CDR3aa: CASTKGTSGRQNEQFF; CDR3nt: TGTGCCAGCACCAAAGGGACTAGCGGGAGACAAAATGAGCAGTTCTTC
v_gene: TRBV7-2; j_gene: TRBJ2-5; abundance: -; d_gene: -; CDR3aa: CASSLDPGAGTQYF; CDR3nt: TGTGCCAGCAGCTTAGACCCGGGGGCGGGGACCCAGTACTTC
v_gene: TRBV20-1; j_gene: TRBJ1-2; abundance: once; d_gene: -; CDR3aa: CSARASIDYQDYGYTF; CDR3nt: TGCAGTGCTAGAGCTTCGATAGATTACCAGGACTATGGCTACACCTTC
v_gene: TRBV6-1; j_gene: TRBJ2-7; abundance: once; d_gene: -; CDR3aa: CASTFYGSASSYEQYF; CDR3nt: TGTGCCAGCACCTTCTATGGCAGCGCGAGCTCCTACGAGCAGTACTTC
v_gene: TRBV10-3; j_gene: TRBJ2-1; abundance: -; d_gene: TRBD2; CDR3aa: CAISESGGLAGNEQFF; CDR3nt: TGTGCCATCAGTGAGTCGGGAGGACTAGCAGGGAATGAGCAGTTCTTC
v_gene: TRBV7-2; j_gene: TRBJ1-5; abundance: -; d_gene: TRBD1; CDR3aa: CASSLNRGSQPQHF; CDR3nt: TGTGCCAGCAGCCTGAACAGGGGATCTCAGCCCCAGCATTTT
v_gene: TRBV7-2; j_gene: TRBJ2-3; abundance: -; d_gene: -; CDR3aa: CASSVPGRSVSTDTQYF; CDR3nt: TGTGCCAGCAGCGTCCCCGGACGGAGCGTGAGCACAGATACGCAGTATTTT
v_gene: TRBV6-5; j_gene: TRBJ2-1; abundance: -; d_gene: TRBD2; CDR3aa: CASSSTTSGGADEQFF; CDR3nt: TGTGCCAGCAGTTCCACCACTAGCGGGGGGGCCGATGAGCAGTTCTTC
v_gene: TRBV11-1; j_gene: TRBJ1-4; abundance: once; d_gene: -; CDR3aa: CASSPTTLGNREKLFF; CDR3nt: TGTGCCAGCAGCCCTACTACCCTCGGGAACCGGGAAAAACTGTTTTTT
v_gene: TRBV4-3; j_gene: TRBJ2-7; abundance: once; d_gene: TRBD2; CDR3aa: CASSQDIRRGGTYEQYF; CDR3nt: TGCGCCAGCAGCCAAGATATAAGGCGGGGGGGTACCTACGAGCAGTACTTC
v_gene: TRBV5-6; j_gene: TRBJ1-2; abundance: -; d_gene: TRBD1; CDR3aa: CASSPFAGGRGYTF; CDR3nt: TGTGCCAGCAGCCCCTTCGCAGGGGGCCGTGGCTACACCTTC
v_gene: TRBV20-1; j_gene: TRBJ2-1; abundance: -; d_gene: -; CDR3aa: CSAQRGLARYNEQFF; CDR3nt: TGCAGTGCCCAAAGGGGGCTAGCGCGCTACAATGAGCAGTTCTTC
v_gene: TRBV6-1; j_gene: TRBJ2-1; abundance: -; d_gene: TRBD2; CDR3aa: CASSVFFQAGSYNEQFF; CDR3nt: TGTGCCAGCAGTGTATTCTTTCAAGCGGGGAGCTACAATGAGCAGTTCTTC
v_gene: TRBV7-9; j_gene: TRBJ2-5; abundance: few; d_gene: -; CDR3aa: CASSLAGAEETQYF; CDR3nt: TGTGCCAGCAGCTTAGCGGGGGCAGAAGAGACCCAGTACTTC
v_gene: TRBV11-3; j_gene: TRBJ1-3; abundance: -; d_gene: -; CDR3aa: CASSFYGVSGNTIYF; CDR3nt: TGTGCCAGCAGCTTTTACGGTGTCTCTGGAAACACCATATATTTT
v_gene: TRBV11-2; j_gene: TRBJ1-6; abundance: -; d_gene: -; CDR3aa: CASSRQGNNSPLHF; CDR3nt: TGTGCCAGCAGCCGCCAGGGGAATAATTCACCCCTCCACTTT
v_gene: TRBV20-1; j_gene: TRBJ2-1; abundance: -; d_gene: -; CDR3aa: CSASGGASNNNEQFF; CDR3nt: TGCAGTGCTAGTGGGGGGGCCAGCAATAACAATGAGCAGTTCTTC
v_gene: TRBV20-1; j_gene: TRBJ2-3; abundance: -; d_gene: TRBD2; CDR3aa: CSAGGLAGITDTQYF; CDR3nt: TGCAGTGCTGGTGGACTAGCGGGGATCACAGATACGCAGTATTTT
v_gene: TRBV5-4; j_gene: TRBJ2-5; abundance: -; d_gene: -; CDR3aa: CASSFWGTQETQYF; CDR3nt: TGTGCCAGCAGCTTTTGGGGCACCCAAGAGACCCAGTACTTC
v_gene: TRBV11-2; j_gene: TRBJ1-2; abundance: -; d_gene: -; CDR3aa: CASSSIQGLNQGYTF; CDR3nt: TGTGCCAGCAGCTCGATTCAGGGCCTTAACCAGGGCTACACCTTC
v_gene: TRBV19; j_gene: TRBJ1-6; abundance: -; d_gene: -; CDR3aa: CASGRGGRSSYNSPLHF; CDR3nt: TGTGCCAGTGGACGCGGGGGGCGCAGCTCCTATAATTCACCCCTCCACTTT
v_gene: TRBV11-3; j_gene: TRBJ1-3; abundance: once; d_gene: -; CDR3aa: CASSPLTGAAFPDTIYF; CDR3nt: TGTGCCAGCAGCCCCCTTACGGGCGCAGCCTTTCCCGACACCATATATTTT
v_gene: TRBV25-1; j_gene: TRBJ1-2; abundance: -; d_gene: -; CDR3aa: CASSDPVSPYGYTF; CDR3nt: TGTGCCAGCAGTGATCCCGTCTCGCCCTATGGCTACACCTTC
v_gene: TRBV12-3/TRBV12-4; j_gene: TRBJ2-2; abundance: -; d_gene: -; CDR3aa: CASSFELGAGGELFF; CDR3nt: TGTGCCAGCAGTTTTGAATTGGGGGCTGGCGGGGAGCTGTTTTTT
v_gene: TRBV28; j_gene: TRBJ2-5; abundance: -; d_gene: -; CDR3aa: CVTRLGGQETQYF; CDR3nt: TGTGTCACCAGGTTGGGGGGACAAGAGACCCAGTACTTC
v_gene: TRBV19; j_gene: TRBJ1-2; abundance: few; d_gene: -; CDR3aa: CASSIWQDFGYGYTF; CDR3nt: TGTGCCAGTAGTATTTGGCAGGATTTTGGCTATGGCTACACCTTC
v_gene: TRBV30; j_gene: TRBJ1-1; abundance: few; d_gene: -; CDR3aa: CAWSLHNTEAFF; CDR3nt: TGTGCCTGGAGTCTGCACAACACTGAAGCTTTCTTT
v_gene: TRBV6-2/TRBV6-3; j_gene: TRBJ1-2; abundance: -; d_gene: TRBD1; CDR3aa: CASSSAPAGGYGYTF; CDR3nt: TGTGCCAGCAGTTCGGCGCCGGCAGGGGGCTATGGCTACACCTTC
v_gene: TRBV25-1; j_gene: TRBJ1-1; abundance: -; d_gene: -; CDR3aa: CASSEYSGTVAFF; CDR3nt: TGTGCCAGCAGTGAATATAGTGGGACCGTGGCTTTCTTT
v_gene: TRBV20-1; j_gene: TRBJ1-2; abundance: -; d_gene: -; CDR3aa: CSTGTPYGYTF; CDR3nt: TGCAGTACCGGGACACCATATGGCTACACCTTC
v_gene: TRBV30; j_gene: TRBJ1-6; abundance: -; d_gene: -; CDR3aa: CAWSRGWSDSPLHF; CDR3nt: TGTGCCTGGAGTAGAGGGTGGTCTGATTCACCCCTCCACTTT
v_gene: TRBV7-2; j_gene: TRBJ1-1; abundance: -; d_gene: -; CDR3aa: CASSLQPPSGAGTEAFF; CDR3nt: TGTGCCAGCAGCCTACAGCCCCCTTCAGGGGCAGGAACTGAAGCTTTCTTT
v_gene: TRBV6-1; j_gene: TRBJ1-6; abundance: -; d_gene: -; CDR3aa: CASSEIVSNSPLHF; CDR3nt: TGTGCCAGCAGTGAAATTGTCTCGAATTCACCCCTCCACTTT
v_gene: TRBV10-1; j_gene: TRBJ2-3; abundance: -; d_gene: TRBD2; CDR3aa: CASSGLAGGRTDTQYF; CDR3nt: TGCGCCAGCAGTGGACTAGCGGGGGGACGCACAGATACGCAGTATTTT
v_gene: TRBV6-1; j_gene: TRBJ1-2; abundance: -; d_gene: TRBD1; CDR3aa: CASSEDRAPYGYTF; CDR3nt: TGTGCCAGCAGTGAGGACAGGGCCCCCTATGGCTACACCTTC
v_gene: TRBV7-2; j_gene: TRBJ2-5; abundance: -; d_gene: -; CDR3aa: CASSLRRNQETQYF; CDR3nt: TGTGCCAGCAGCTTAAGGCGGAACCAAGAGACCCAGTACTTC
v_gene: TRBV7-3; j_gene: TRBJ2-7; abundance: -; d_gene: TRBD1; CDR3aa: CASSSGTGDSYEQYF; CDR3nt: TGTGCCAGCAGCTCCGGGACAGGGGACTCCTACGAGCAGTACTTC
v_gene: TRBV7-9; j_gene: TRBJ2-2; abundance: -; d_gene: -; CDR3aa: CASRPRGAGTGELFF; CDR3nt: TGTGCCAGCAGACCAAGGGGAGCAGGGACCGGGGAGCTGTTTTTT
v_gene: TRBV7-9; j_gene: TRBJ2-3; abundance: -; d_gene: TRBD2; CDR3aa: CASSLVAGGGTDTQYF; CDR3nt: TGTGCCAGCAGCTTAGTAGCGGGAGGGGGCACAGATACGCAGTATTTT
v_gene: TRBV20-1; j_gene: TRBJ2-3; abundance: -; d_gene: -; CDR3aa: CSARIRATGTDTQYF; CDR3nt: TGCAGTGCTAGAATAAGGGCCACCGGGACAGATACGCAGTATTTT
v_gene: TRBV6-2/TRBV6-3; j_gene: TRBJ1-6; abundance: -; d_gene: -; CDR3aa: CASSSGFTGLVAPLHF; CDR3nt: TGTGCCAGCAGTTCAGGTTTTACGGGCCTCGTCGCACCCCTCCACTTT
v_gene: TRBV15; j_gene: TRBJ1-2; abundance: -; d_gene: TRBD1; CDR3aa: CATSRSGSRGEDGYTF; CDR3nt: TGTGCCACCAGCAGAAGCGGGTCCAGGGGGGAAGACGGCTACACCTTC
v_gene: TRBV7-9; j_gene: TRBJ1-1; abundance: -; d_gene: TRBD1; CDR3aa: CASSGGTGVNTEAFF; CDR3nt: TGTGCCAGCAGCGGGGGGACAGGGGTGAACACTGAAGCTTTCTTT
v_gene: TRBV10-3; j_gene: TRBJ2-3; abundance: -; d_gene: TRBD1; CDR3aa: CAISEIRDRGTDTQYF; CDR3nt: TGTGCCATCAGTGAGATTCGGGACAGGGGGACAGATACGCAGTATTTT
v_gene: TRBV7-9; j_gene: TRBJ1-6; abundance: few; d_gene: -; CDR3aa: CASSLVGRYNSPLHF; CDR3nt: TGTGCCAGCAGCTTAGTGGGCAGATATAATTCACCCCTCCACTTT
v_gene: TRBV2; j_gene: TRBJ1-1; abundance: -; d_gene: -; CDR3aa: CASKRGLLDTEAFF; CDR3nt: TGTGCCAGCAAGCGGGGGCTCTTGGACACTGAAGCTTTCTTT
v_gene: TRBV7-2; j_gene: TRBJ1-2; abundance: few; d_gene: TRBD1; CDR3aa: CASSTGGGYGYTF; CDR3nt: TGTGCCAGCAGTACAGGGGGCGGCTATGGCTACACCTTC